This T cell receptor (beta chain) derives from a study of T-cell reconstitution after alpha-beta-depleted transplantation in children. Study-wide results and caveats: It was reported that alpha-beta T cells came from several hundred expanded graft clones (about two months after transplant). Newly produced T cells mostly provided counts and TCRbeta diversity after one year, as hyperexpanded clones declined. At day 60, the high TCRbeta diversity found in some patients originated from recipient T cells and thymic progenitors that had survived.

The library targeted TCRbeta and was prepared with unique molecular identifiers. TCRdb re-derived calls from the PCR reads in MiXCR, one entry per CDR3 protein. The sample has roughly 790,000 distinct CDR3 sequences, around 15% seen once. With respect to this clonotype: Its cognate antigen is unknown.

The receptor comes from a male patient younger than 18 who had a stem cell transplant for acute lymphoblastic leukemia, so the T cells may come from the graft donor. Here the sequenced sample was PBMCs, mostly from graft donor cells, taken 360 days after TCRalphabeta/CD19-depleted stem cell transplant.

The CDR3 region is CASSLRTQTQETQYF. The CDR3, as DNA: TGTGCCAGCAGCTTAAGAACGCAAACGCAAGAGACCCAGTACTTC. This chain joins TRBV7-9 and TRBJ2-5; D unresolved. The V gene's germline CDR1 is SEHNR and CDR2 FQNEAQ (reference sequence). V lost 2 bases and J 2 bases, leaving 12 bases between the germline ends. The CDR3 runs 15 residues.